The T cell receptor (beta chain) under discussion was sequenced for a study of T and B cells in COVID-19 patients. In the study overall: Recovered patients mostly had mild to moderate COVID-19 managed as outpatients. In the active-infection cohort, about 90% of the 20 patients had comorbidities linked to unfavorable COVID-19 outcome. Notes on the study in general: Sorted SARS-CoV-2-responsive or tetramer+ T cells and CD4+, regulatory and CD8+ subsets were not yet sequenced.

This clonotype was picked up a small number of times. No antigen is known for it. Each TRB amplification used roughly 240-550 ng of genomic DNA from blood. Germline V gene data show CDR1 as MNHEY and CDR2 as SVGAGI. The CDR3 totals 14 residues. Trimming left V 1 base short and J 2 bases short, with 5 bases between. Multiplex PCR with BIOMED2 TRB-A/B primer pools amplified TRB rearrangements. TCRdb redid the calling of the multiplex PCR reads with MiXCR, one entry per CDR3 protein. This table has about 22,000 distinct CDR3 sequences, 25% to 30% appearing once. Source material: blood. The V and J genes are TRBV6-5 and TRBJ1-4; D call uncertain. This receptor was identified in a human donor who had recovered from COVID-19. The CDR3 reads CASSYYGTNEKLFF. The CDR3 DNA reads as TGTGCCAGCAGTTACTATGGTACTAATGAAAAACTGTTTTTT.